This TCR beta chain derives from a study of CD8+ T cells in alopecia areata. The study's findings and limits: Especially in alopecia totalis/universalis, lesional scalp showed greater clonality than normal scalp did. Among patients, TCR sharing was less clear than in mice, a difference possibly due in part to HLA diversity in the patient population.

Comments on this clone: Its specificity is not known.

Germline lookup yields CDR1 GTSNPN and CDR2 SVGIG (reference sequence). Deletions cut 1 base from V and 5 bases from J, with 11 bases between. The length of the CDR3 is 13 residues. Reverse transcribed after extraction, RNA yielded cDNA as the sequencing template. Using immunoSEQ multiplex PCR, the repertoire was profiled, and TCRdb retains in-frame clones only, with some absent. The sample has around 150,000 clones; approximately 60% are singletons. The receptor's source is a human donor in good health. Input material: CD8+ T cells sorted from blood. The V gene is TRBV30, the J gene TRBJ1-1; D is unresolved. CDR3 nucleotide sequence: TGTGCCTGGAGTGGGCAGCCATATACTGAAGCTTTCTTT. Its translation is CAWSGQPYTEAFF.